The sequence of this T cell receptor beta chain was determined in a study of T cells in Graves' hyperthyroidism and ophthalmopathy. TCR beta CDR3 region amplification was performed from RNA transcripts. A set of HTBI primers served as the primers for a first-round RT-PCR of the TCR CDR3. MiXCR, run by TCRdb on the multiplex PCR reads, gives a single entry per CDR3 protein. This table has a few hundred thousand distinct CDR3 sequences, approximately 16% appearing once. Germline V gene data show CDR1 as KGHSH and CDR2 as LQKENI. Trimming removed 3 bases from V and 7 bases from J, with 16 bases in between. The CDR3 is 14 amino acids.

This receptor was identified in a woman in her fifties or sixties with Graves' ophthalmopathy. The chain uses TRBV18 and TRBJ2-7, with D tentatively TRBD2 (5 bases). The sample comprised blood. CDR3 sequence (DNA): TGTGCCAGCTCACCTCCGGTCGGGGTGGTTGAGCAGTACTTC. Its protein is CASSPPVGVVEQYF.